This entry is about one TCR beta chain. The antigen is not known. Primers: 60 Vbeta forward and 13 Jbeta reverse. Sequencing used immunoSEQ multiplex PCR; TCRdb keeps in-frame clones, though not all of them. The sample carries about 160,000 clones, 75% to 85% recorded once. The sample belongs to a study of cytomegalovirus exposure and HLA in healthy donors. Overall study results and limits: Across donors, presence/absence analyses took sequencing depth to be roughly uniform. Researchers reported in a later analysis that a missense DCLRE1C variant was tied to TCR beta V- and J-gene trimming. Among the sequence variants, a highly shared cluster was likely an artifact of sequencing. Testing in vitro showed three CMV-associated chains specific for CMV antigens.

The CDR3 runs 12 residues. Looked up from germline, CDR1 is MNHNS and CDR2 is SASEGT. The chain couples TRBV6-1 to TRBJ2-5; D unresolved. TRBJ2-7 explains the end of the DNA better; the J call may be wrong. The clonotype originates from a man in his forties or fifties in good health and CMV-seropositive. Material: PBMCs. The CDR3 spells CASKIGSYEQYF. Written as DNA, the CDR3 is TGTGCCAGCAAAATTGGTTCGTACGAGCAGTACTTC.